This TCR beta chain appears in the sequencing data of a study of cytomegalovirus exposure and HLA in healthy donors. Whole-study findings and limits: Further analysis was carried out later, and it showed several of the most significant clusters appearing linked to common viral pathogens.

PCR involved 60 Vbeta and 13 Jbeta primers. Using immunoSEQ multiplex PCR, the repertoire was profiled, and TCRdb retains in-frame clones only, with some absent. The table has 220,000 or so clones, 65% to 80% seen once; the top ten hold around 1.7%. On this clone itself: Antigen: not known.

The CDR3 is 15 residues long. Germline trimming cut 1 base from V and 6 bases from J; bases unmatched to any gene: 5. Germline loops: CDR1 SGHDT, CDR2 YYEEEE. This sequence originates from a man aged 50 to 59 in good health and CMV-seronegative. Sequenced: PBMCs. The V gene is TRBV5-6, the J gene TRBJ2-3; 10 nucleotides agree with TRBD1. This CDR3 reads CASSLKPGQGDTQYF. The CDR3 region has the DNA TGTGCCAGCAGCTTGAAGCCGGGACAGGGGGATACGCAGTATTTT.